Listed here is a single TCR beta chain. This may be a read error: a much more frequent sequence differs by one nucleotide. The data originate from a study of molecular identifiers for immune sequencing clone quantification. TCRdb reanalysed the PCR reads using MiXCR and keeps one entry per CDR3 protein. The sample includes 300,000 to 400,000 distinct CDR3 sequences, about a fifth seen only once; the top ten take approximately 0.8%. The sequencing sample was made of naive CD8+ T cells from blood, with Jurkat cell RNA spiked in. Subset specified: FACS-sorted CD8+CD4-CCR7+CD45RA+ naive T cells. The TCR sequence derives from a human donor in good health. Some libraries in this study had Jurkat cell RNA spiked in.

The CDR3 reads CASPGLAQGTQYF. The CDR3 nucleotides are TGTGCCAGCCCTGGACTAGCTCAAGGGACCCAGTACTTC. The chain has TRBV2 and TRBJ2-5, with 8 bases that match TRBD2. The CDR3 has 13 residues. Germline V gene lookup returns CDR1 SNHLY and CDR2 FYNNEI.